This T cell receptor beta chain was identified during a study of CD8 T cells in Susac syndrome. Reverse transcription of roughly 0.45 to 1 ug RNA used random hexamers. immunoSEQ multiplex PCR amplified TCR beta CDR3 across 54 Vbeta, 13 Jbeta. From the immunoSEQ multiplex PCR reads, TCRdb called clonotypes with MiXCR, one entry per CDR3 protein. The table lists about 300,000 distinct CDR3 sequences, about 91% of them singletons. Trimming removed 1 base from V and 3 bases from J, with 10 bases in between. The CDR3 is 14 amino acids. From blood CD8+ and CD4+ T cells, TCR beta sequences were generated. The multiple sclerosis controls were treatment-naive patients with relapsing-remitting disease that was stable or active. TEMRA cells were FACS-enriched, with CD8+ and CD4+ T cells isolated negatively.

The V gene is TRBV12-3 or TRBV12-4, the J gene TRBJ2-7; D is possibly TRBD2 (5 bases). The sequenced sample was CD8+ T cells from PBMCs. The clonotype originates from a human donor with multiple sclerosis. DNA for the CDR3: TGTGCCAGCAGTTTAGAGGGAGCCCGCTACGAGCAGTACTTC. Its translation: CASSLEGARYEQYF.